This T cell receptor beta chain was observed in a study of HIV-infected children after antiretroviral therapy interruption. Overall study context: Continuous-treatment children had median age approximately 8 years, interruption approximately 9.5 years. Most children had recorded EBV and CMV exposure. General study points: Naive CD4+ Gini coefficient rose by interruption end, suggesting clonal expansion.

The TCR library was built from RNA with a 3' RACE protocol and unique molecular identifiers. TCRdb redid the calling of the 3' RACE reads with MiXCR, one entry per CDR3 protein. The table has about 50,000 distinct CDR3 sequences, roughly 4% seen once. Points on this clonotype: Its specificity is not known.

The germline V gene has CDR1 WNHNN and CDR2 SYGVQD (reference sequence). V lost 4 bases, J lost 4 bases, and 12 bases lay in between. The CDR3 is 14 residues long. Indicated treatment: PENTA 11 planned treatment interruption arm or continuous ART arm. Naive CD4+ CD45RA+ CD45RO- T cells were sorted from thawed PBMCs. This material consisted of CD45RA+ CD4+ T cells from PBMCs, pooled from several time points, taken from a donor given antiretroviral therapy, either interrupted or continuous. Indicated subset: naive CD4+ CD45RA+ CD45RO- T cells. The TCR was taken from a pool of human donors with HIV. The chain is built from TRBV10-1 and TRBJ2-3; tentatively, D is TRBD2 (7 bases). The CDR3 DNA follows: TGCGCCAGCAGTGTCGGGGGGCGAGCAGATACGCAGTATTTT. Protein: CASSVGGRADTQYF.